The sequence of this T cell receptor (beta chain) was determined in a study of blood T cell repertoires in COVID-19. In the study overall: T cells, B-cell-depleted T cells, or PBMCs supplied cDNA or gDNA.

The length of the CDR3 is 16 residues. The V gene's germline CDR1 is KGHSH and CDR2 LQKENI. The V and J ends lost 0 bases and 3 bases, in that order; junction bases with no gene match: 6. Adults between roughly 18 and 95 years of age took part from 24 US areas. Using immunoSEQ multiplex PCR, the repertoire was profiled, and TCRdb retains in-frame clones only, with some absent. The table includes just over 250,000 clones, 84% detected once. The chain uses TRBV18 and TRBJ2-5; 8 nucleotides line up with TRBD1. The sequencing input was PBMCs or T cells enriched from blood (not recorded which). This receptor was identified in a man aged 25 to 40 with acute COVID-19. The DNA of the CDR3 is TGTGCCAGCTCACCACCACTCCGGGACAGGAAAGAGACCCAGTACTTC. Protein product: CASSPPLRDRKETQYF.